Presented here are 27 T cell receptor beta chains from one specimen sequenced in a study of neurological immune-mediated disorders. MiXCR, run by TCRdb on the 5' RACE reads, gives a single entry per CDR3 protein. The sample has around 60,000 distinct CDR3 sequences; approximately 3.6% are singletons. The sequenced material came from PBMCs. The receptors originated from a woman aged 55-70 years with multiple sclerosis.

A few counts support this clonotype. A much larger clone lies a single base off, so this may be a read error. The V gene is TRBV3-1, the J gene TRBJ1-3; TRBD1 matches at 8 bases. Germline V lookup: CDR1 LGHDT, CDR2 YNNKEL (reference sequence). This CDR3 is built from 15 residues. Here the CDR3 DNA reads TGTGCCAGCACCCGCCGGACAGGGTTCGGAAAAACCATATATTTT. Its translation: CASTRRTGFGKTIYF.

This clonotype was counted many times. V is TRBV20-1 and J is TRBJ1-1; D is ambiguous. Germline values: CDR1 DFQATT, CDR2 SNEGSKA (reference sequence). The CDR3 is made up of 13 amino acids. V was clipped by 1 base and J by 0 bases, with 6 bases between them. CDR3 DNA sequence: TGCAGTGCTAGAGCAGACATGAACACTGAAGCTTTCTTT. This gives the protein CSARADMNTEAFF.

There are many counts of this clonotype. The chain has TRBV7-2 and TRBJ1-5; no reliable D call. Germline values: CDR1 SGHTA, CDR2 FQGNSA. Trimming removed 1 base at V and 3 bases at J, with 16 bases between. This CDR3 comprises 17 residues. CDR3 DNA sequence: TGTGCCAGCAGCTTAGGTCTATCGCGGCCTTTCAATCAGCCCCAGCATTTT. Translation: CASSLGLSRPFNQPQHF.

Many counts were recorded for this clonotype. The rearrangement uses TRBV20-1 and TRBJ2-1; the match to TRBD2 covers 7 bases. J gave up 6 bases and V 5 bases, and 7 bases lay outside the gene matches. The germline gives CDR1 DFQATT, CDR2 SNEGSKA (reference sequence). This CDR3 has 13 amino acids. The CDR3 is CSAAGRLANEQFF. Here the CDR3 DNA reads TGCAGTGCTGCCGGTCGACTAGCCAATGAGCAGTTCTTC.

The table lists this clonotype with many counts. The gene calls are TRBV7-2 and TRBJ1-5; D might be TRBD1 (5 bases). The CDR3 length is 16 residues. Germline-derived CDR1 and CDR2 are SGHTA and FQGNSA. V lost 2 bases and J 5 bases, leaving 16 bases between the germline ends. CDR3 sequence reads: CASSLLGRVAHQPQHF. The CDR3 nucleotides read TGTGCCAGCAGCTTACTGGGCAGGGTTGCCCATCAGCCCCAGCATTTT.

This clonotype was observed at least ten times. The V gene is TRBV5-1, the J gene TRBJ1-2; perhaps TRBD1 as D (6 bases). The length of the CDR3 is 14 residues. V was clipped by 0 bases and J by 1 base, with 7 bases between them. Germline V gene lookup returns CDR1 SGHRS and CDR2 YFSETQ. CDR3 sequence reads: CASSLEGVNYGYTF. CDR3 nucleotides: TGCGCCAGCAGCTTGGAGGGGGTTAACTATGGCTACACCTTC.

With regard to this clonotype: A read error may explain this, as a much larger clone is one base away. The CDR3 DNA sequence: TGCAGTGAGACAAGATTGGCCGAGGGCGAGCAGTACTTC. It encodes CSETRLAEGEQYF. The chain employs TRBV20-1 and TRBJ2-7, with a tentative D call TRBD2 (5 bases). This CDR3 has 13 residues. The V gene lost 7 bases and the J gene lost 6 bases, with 19 bases spanning the gap. The germline gives CDR1 DFQATT, CDR2 SNEGSKA (reference sequence).

This CDR3 reads CVSVGGVSSTDTQYF. As DNA, the CDR3 is TGTGTCAGTGTAGGCGGGGTCTCTAGCACAGATACGCAGTATTTT. This rearrangement joins TRBV7-2 to TRBJ2-3; D is possibly TRBD2 (6 bases). Germline values: CDR1 SGHTA, CDR2 FQGNSA. The CDR3 loop spans 15 amino acids.

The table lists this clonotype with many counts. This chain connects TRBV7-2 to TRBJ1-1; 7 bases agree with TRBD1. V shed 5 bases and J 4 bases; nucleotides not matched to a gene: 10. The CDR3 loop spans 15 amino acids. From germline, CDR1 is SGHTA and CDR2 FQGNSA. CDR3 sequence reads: CASSPHWQGVTEAFF. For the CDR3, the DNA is TGTGCCAGCAGCCCTCATTGGCAGGGGGTCACTGAAGCTTTCTTT.

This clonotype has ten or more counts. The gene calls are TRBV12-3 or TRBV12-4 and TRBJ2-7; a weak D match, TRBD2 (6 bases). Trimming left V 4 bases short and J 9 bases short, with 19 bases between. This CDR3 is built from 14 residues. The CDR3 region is CASSSRGTFFGQYF. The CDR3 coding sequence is TGTGCCAGCAGTTCACGAGGGACTTTCTTCGGGCAGTACTTC.

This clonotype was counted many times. The CDR3 DNA sequence: TGTGCCAGCAGCTTCCGACTGAGCTACGAGCAGTACTTC. Translating it yields CASSFRLSYEQYF. V gene TRBV7-8 combines with J gene TRBJ2-7, with D uncertain. The V gene's germline CDR1 is SGHVS and CDR2 FQNEAQ. The V gene lost 3 bases and the J gene lost 3 bases, with 9 bases spanning the gap. The CDR3 length is 13 residues.

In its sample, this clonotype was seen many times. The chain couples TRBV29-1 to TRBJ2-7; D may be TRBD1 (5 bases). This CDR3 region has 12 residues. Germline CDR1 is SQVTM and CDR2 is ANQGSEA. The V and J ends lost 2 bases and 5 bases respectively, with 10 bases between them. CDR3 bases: TGCAGCGTTGAAACCAGGGCACACGAGCAGTACTTC. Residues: CSVETRAHEQYF.

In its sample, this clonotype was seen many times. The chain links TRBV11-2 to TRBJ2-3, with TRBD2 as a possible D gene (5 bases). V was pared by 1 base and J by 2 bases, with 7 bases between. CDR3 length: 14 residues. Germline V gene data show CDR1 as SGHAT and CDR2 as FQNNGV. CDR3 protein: CASSLAGNTDTQYF. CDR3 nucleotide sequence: TGTGCCAGCAGCTTAGCGGGAAACACAGATACGCAGTATTTT.

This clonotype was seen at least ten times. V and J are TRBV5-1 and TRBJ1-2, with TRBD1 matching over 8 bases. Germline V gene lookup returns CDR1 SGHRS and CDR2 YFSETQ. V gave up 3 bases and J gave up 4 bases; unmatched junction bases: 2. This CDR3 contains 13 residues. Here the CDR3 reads CASSSDRVYGYTF. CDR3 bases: TGCGCCAGCAGCTCGGACAGGGTCTATGGCTACACCTTC.

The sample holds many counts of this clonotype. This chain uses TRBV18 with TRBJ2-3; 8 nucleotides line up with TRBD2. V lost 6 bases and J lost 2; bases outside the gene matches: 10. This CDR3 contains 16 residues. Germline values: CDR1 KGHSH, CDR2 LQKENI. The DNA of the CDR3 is TGTGCCAGCTCCCACCGGAGTAGCGGGGCCACAGATACGCAGTATTTT. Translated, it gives CASSHRSSGATDTQYF. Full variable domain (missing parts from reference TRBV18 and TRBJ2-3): NAGVMQNPRHLVRRRGQEARLRCSPMKGHSHVYWYRQLPEEGLKFMVYLQKENIIDESGMPKERFSAEFPKEGPSILRIQQVVRGDSAAYFCASSHRSSGATDTQYFGPGTRLTVL.

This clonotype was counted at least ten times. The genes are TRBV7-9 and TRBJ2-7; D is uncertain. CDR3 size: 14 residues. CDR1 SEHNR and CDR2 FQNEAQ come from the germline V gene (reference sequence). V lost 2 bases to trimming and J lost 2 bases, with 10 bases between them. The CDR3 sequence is CASSLHSDTYEQYF. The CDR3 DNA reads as TGTGCCAGCAGCTTACATTCAGACACCTACGAGCAGTACTTC. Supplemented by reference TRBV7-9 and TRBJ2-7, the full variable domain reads DTGVSQNPRHKITKRGQNVTFRCDPISEHNRLYWYRQTLGQGPEFLTYFQNEAQLEKSRLLSDRFSAERPKGSFSTLEIQRTEQGDSAMYLCASSLHSDTYEQYFGPGTRLTVT.

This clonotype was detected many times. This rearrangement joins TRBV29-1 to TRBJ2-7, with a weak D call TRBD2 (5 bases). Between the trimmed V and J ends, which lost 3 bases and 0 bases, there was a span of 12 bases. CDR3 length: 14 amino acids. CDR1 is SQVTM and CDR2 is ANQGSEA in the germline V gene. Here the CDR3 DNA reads TGCAGCGTTGATGACTACCCGAGCTCCTACGAGCAGTACTTC. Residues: CSVDDYPSSYEQYF.

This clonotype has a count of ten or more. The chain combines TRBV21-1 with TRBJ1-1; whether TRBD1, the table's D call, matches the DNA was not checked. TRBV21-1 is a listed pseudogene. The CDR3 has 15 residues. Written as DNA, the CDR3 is TGTGCCAGCAGCTTCGTCAGAGGTGGCGTAGCCGAAGCTTTCTTT. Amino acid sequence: CASSFVRGGVAEAFF.

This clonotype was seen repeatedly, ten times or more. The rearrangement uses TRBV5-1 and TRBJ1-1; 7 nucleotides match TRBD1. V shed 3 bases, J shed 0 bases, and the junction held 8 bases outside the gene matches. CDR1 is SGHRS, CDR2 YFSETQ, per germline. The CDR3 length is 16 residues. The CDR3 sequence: CASSSDRSRLNTEAFF. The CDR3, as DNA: TGCGCCAGCAGCTCGGACAGGAGTCGCCTGAACACTGAAGCTTTCTTT.

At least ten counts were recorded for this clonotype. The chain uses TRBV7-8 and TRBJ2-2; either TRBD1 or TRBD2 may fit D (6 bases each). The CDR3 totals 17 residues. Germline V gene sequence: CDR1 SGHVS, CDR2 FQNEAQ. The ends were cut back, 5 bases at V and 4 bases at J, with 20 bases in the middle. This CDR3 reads CASSPNNRGRGTGELFF. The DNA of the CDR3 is TGTGCCAGCAGCCCCAATAATCGGGGGCGAGGCACCGGGGAGCTGTTTTTT.

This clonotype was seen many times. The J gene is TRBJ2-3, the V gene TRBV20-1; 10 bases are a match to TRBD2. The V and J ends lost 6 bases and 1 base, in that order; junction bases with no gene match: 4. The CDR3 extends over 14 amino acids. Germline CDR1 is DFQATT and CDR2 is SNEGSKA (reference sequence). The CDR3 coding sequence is TGCAGTGCGCCCGGGACTAGCGGCACAGATACGCAGTATTTT. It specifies CSAPGTSGTDTQYF.

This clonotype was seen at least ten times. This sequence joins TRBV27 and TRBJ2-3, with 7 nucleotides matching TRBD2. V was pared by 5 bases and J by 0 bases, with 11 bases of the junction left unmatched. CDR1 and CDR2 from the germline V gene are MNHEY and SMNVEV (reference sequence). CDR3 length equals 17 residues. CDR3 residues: CASSLSWEGPSTDTQYF. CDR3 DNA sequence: TGTGCCAGCAGTCTGTCATGGGAGGGCCCTAGCACAGATACGCAGTATTTT.

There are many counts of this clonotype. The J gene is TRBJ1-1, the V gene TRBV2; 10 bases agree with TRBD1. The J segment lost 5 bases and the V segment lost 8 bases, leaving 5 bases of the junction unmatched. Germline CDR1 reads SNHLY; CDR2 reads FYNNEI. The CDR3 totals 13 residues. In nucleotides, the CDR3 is TGTGCCAGCTTCCGGGACAGGGGTACTGAAGCTTTCTTT. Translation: CASFRDRGTEAFF.

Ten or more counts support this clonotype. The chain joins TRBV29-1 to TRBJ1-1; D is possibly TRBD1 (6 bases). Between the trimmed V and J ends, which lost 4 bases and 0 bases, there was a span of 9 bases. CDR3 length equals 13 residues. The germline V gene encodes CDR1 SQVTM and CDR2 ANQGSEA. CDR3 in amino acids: CSVGGQLNTEAFF. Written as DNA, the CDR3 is TGCAGCGTTGGAGGACAGCTGAACACTGAAGCTTTCTTT. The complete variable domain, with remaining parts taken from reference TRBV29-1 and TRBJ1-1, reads SAVISQKPSRDICQRGTSLTIQCQVDSQVTMMFWYRQQPGQSLTLIATANQGSEATYESGFVIDKFPISRPNLTFSTLTVSNMSPEDSSIYLCSVGGQLNTEAFFGQGTRLTVV.

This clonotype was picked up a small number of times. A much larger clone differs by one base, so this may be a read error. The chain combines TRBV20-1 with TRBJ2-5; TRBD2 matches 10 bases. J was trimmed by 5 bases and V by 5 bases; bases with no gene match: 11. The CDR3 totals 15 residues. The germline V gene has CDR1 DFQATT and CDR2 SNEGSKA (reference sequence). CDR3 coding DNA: TGCAGTGCTGTCCACGGGACTAGCGTTGAGGAGACCCAGTACTTC. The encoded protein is CSAVHGTSVEETQYF.

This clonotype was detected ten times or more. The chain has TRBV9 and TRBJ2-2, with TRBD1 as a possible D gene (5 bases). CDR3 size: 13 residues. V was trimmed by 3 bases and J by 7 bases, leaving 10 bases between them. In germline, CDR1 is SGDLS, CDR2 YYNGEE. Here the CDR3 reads CASSDPGHGELFF. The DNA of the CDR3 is TGTGCCAGCAGCGATCCAGGGCACGGGGAGCTGTTTTTT.

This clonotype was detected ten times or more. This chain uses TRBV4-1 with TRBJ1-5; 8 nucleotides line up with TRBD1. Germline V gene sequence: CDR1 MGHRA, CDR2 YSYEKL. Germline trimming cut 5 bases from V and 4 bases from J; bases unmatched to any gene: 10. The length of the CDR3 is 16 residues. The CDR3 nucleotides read TGCGCCAGCAGCTCTATAGACAGGGGACTAAATCAGCCCCAGCATTTT. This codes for CASSSIDRGLNQPQHF.